Below are 12 T cell receptor beta chains sequenced from a single sample in a study of regulatory T cells in long-lasting Graves disease. CDR3-region Arm-PCR and iRepertoire HTBI primers produced the TCR beta libraries. TCRdb reanalysed the multiplex PCR reads using MiXCR and keeps one entry per CDR3 protein. The data hold 400,000 to 450,000 distinct CDR3 sequences, with roughly 15% observed a single time. Time point in this sample: newly diagnosed GD, antithyroid drugs for less than 3 months. Extracted RNA from PBMCs served as the source of the TCR library. The sample also formed part of further work on T cells in Graves' hyperthyroidism and ophthalmopathy.

The material was peripheral blood mononuclear cells (PBMCs), obtained at new diagnosis, from a patient treated with antithyroid drugs. The source of these receptors is a woman in her 30s with Graves disease.

This clonotype was detected many times. V gene TRBV5-6 combines with J gene TRBJ2-5; a weak D match, TRBD2 (6 bases). Germline V gene sequence: CDR1 SGHDT, CDR2 YYEEEE. The CDR3 sequence is 17 residues long. V lost 6 bases and J 3 bases, leaving 24 bases between the germline ends. In DNA, the CDR3 is TGTGCCAGCACCGATCCCCTCCATCGGAGGGAAGAAGAGACCCAGTACTTC. Its protein product is CASTDPLHRREEETQYF.

This clonotype was seen a few times. The rearrangement joins TRBV10-3 to TRBJ2-5; D unclear. V lost 0 bases to trimming and J lost 5 bases, with 7 bases between them. Germline CDR1 reads ENHRY; CDR2 reads SYGVKD. This CDR3 contains 13 residues. The CDR3 DNA sequence: TGTGCCATCAGTGAGTCGGTCTTGGAGACCCAGTACTTC. Its translation: CAISESVLETQYF.

This clonotype was detected ten times or more. V is TRBV12-5 and J is TRBJ2-3, with TRBD2 matching over 11 bases. V shed 6 bases, J shed 3 bases, and the junction held 2 bases outside the gene matches. CDR1 and CDR2 from the germline V gene are LGHNT and FRNRAP. CDR3 length equals 14 residues. The CDR3 DNA reads TGTGCTAGTGGACTAGCGGGAGTAACAGATACGCAGTATTTT. This gives the protein CASGLAGVTDTQYF.

The J gene is TRBJ1-1, the V gene TRBV27; D is possibly TRBD1 (6 bases). Between the trimmed V and J ends, which lost 7 bases and 2 bases, there was a span of 23 bases. CDR3 size: 17 residues. Germline V gene lookup returns CDR1 MNHEY and CDR2 SMNVEV (reference sequence). DNA of the CDR3: TGTGCCAGCACCCTATTCGGGGGGGGGGCAGGAAACACTGAAGCTTTCTTT. Its protein product is CASTLFGGGAGNTEAFF.

The chain recombines TRBV18 with TRBJ2-3; D remains ambiguous. V dropped 1 base and J dropped 4 bases, with 15 bases sitting between them. Germline-derived CDR1 and CDR2 are KGHSH and LQKENI. This CDR3 is 16 amino acids long. The CDR3 here is CASSPLPGRGSDTQYF. The DNA of the CDR3 is TGTGCCAGCTCACCACTTCCCGGGCGAGGCTCAGATACGCAGTATTTT. The entire variable domain, with the rest obtained from reference TRBV18 and TRBJ2-3, is as follows: NAGVMQNPRHLVRRRGQEARLRCSPMKGHSHVYWYRQLPEEGLKFMVYLQKENIIDESGMPKERFSAEFPKEGPSILRIQQVVRGDSAAYFCASSPLPGRGSDTQYFGPGTRLTVL.

The rearrangement uses TRBV20-1 and TRBJ2-1, with D perhaps TRBD2 (5 bases). CDR1 DFQATT and CDR2 SNEGSKA come from the germline V gene (reference sequence). The CDR3 has 12 amino acids. The V end was cut by 7 bases, the J end by 4 bases, with 11 bases between. The CDR3 region is CSVGLEYNEQFF. CDR3 coding DNA: TGCAGTGTCGGACTGGAATACAATGAGCAGTTCTTC.

This clonotype was observed many times. The J gene is TRBJ2-3, the V gene TRBV5-1; maybe TRBD2 (6 bases). Trimming left V 0 bases short and J 0 bases short, with 11 bases between. This CDR3 has 16 residues. The V gene's germline CDR1 is SGHRS and CDR2 YFSETQ. The CDR3 here is CASSLAGGSSTDTQYF. The CDR3 nucleotides read TGCGCCAGCAGCTTGGCCGGGGGATCTAGCACAGATACGCAGTATTTT.

This clonotype is a singleton in its sample. The chain joins TRBV19 to TRBJ2-1, with TRBD1 matching over 8 bases. V gave up 3 bases and J gave up 7 bases; unmatched junction bases: 8. The CDR3 totals 15 residues. Per germline, CDR1 LNHDA and CDR2 SQIVND (reference sequence). The CDR3 loop reads CASSIRQGAGNEQFF. The CDR3 coding sequence is TGTGCCAGTAGTATTCGGCAGGGGGCTGGGAATGAGCAGTTCTTC.

Worth noting for this clonotype: A clone one base away is much larger, so this may be a read error. This chain links TRBV9 with TRBJ2-1; D possibly corresponds to TRBD2 (5 bases). Trimming took 4 bases from V and 3 from J, leaving 17 bases between them. The germline V gene has CDR1 SGDLS and CDR2 YYNGEE. The CDR3 consists of 16 residues. Here the CDR3 DNA reads TGTGCCAGCAGCCTGAGACTAACCCTTAGCTACAATGAGCAGTTCTTC. Translating gives CASSLRLTLSYNEQFF.

This clonotype was detected many times. The rearrangement links TRBV2 to TRBJ2-2, with 11 bases that match TRBD2. In germline, CDR1 is SNHLY, CDR2 FYNNEI. The ends lost 5 bases at V and 3 bases at J; junction bases unmatched: 8. CDR3 size: 17 residues. CDR3 nucleotide sequence: TGTGCCAGCAGTTCACTTAGCGGGAGGGAGGACACCGGGGAGCTGTTTTTT. Amino acids: CASSSLSGREDTGELFF.

This clonotype was recorded at least ten times. V gene TRBV20-1 combines with J gene TRBJ2-1; 11 nucleotides match TRBD2. V lost 5 bases to trimming and J lost 0 bases; unmatched junction nucleotides: 3. Per germline, CDR1 DFQATT and CDR2 SNEGSKA (reference sequence). CDR3 size: 15 residues. The DNA for the CDR3 is TGCAGTGCTCAGCTAGCGGGAGGCTCCTACAATGAGCAGTTCTTC. It is translated as CSAQLAGGSYNEQFF.

For this clonotype: A much more abundant neighbour one base away suggests this may be a read error. This chain uses TRBV7-3 with TRBJ1-2; 11 bases agree with TRBD1. Germline V CDR1 and CDR2: SGHTA, FQGTGA. There are 14 residues in the CDR3. The CDR3 spells CVSIWTGGNYGYTF. For the CDR3, the DNA is TGTGTCAGCATTTGGACAGGGGGCAACTATGGCTACACCTTC.